These 14 T cell receptor beta chains were all obtained from the same sample, sequenced in a study of cytomegalovirus exposure and HLA in healthy donors. This PCR relied on a set of 60 Vbeta primers and 13 Jbeta primers. Sequencing was performed with immunoSEQ multiplex PCR; in TCRdb, only in-frame clones are kept and a portion is missing. The data contain 95,000 to 150,000 clones, 81% of them singletons. Material: PBMCs. These receptors came from a man aged 18 to 29 in good health and CMV-seropositive.

V usage is TRBV4-3 and J usage is TRBJ2-7; TRBD2 matches at 8 bases. The V segment lost 1 base and the J segment 2 bases; nucleotides outside the gene matches: 1. The CDR3 sequence is 14 residues long. CDR1 and CDR2 (germline): LGHNA, YSLEER. The CDR3 here is CASSQAAGAYEQYF. The CDR3 nucleotides read TGCGCCAGCAGCCAAGCAGCGGGGGCCTACGAGCAGTACTTC.

This chain uses TRBV10-3 with TRBJ1-4; D uncertain. V lost 4 bases to trimming and J lost 2 bases, with 8 bases between them. Germline CDR1 and CDR2: ENHRY and SYGVKD. The CDR3 spans 14 residues. The CDR3 is CAISAAATNEKLFF. The CDR3 region has the DNA TGTGCCATCAGTGCGGCGGCTACTAATGAAAAACTGTTTTTT.

The J gene is TRBJ2-7, the V gene TRBV5-1; 9 bases are shared with TRBD2. The CDR3 consists of 15 residues. Unmatched junction bases numbered 9, after V lost 1 base and J lost 7 bases. Per the germline V gene, CDR1 is SGHRS and CDR2 is YFSETQ. The CDR3 DNA is TGCGCCAGCAGCTTGTTCGGCGGGAGGGAGTCGGAGCAGTACTTC. This codes for CASSLFGGRESEQYF.

The chain combines TRBV7-8 with TRBJ2-7; 9 bases are shared with TRBD1. From germline, CDR1 is SGHVS and CDR2 FQNEAQ. The J segment lost 0 bases and the V segment lost 3 bases, leaving 9 bases of the junction unmatched. CDR3 length equals 17 residues. CDR3 sequence (DNA): TGTGCCAGCAGCTTCGGACAGGGGCAGGAAAGCTCCTACGAGCAGTACTTC. Encoded protein: CASSFGQGQESSYEQYF.

This chain connects TRBV18 to TRBJ1-4; the D gene is possibly TRBD1 (5 bases). With 2 bases removed from V and 0 bases from J, the gap between germline ends came to 10 bases. Germline V gene sequence: CDR1 KGHSH, CDR2 LQKENI. CDR3 size: 16 residues. As DNA, the CDR3 is TGTGCCAGCTCACCATCGGGGGGTGCAACTAATGAAAAACTGTTTTTT. As protein: CASSPSGGATNEKLFF.

The count of this clone is one. CDR3 region: CASSSGTGVYNEKLFF. CDR3 bases: TGTGCCAGCAGCTCGGGGACAGGGGTTTATAATGAAAAACTGTTTTTT. This chain joins TRBV7-2 and TRBJ1-4, with 10 bases matching TRBD1. The CDR3 is made up of 16 amino acids. V gave up 4 bases and J gave up 4 bases; unmatched junction bases: 6. Germline V gene data show CDR1 as SGHTA and CDR2 as FQGNSA.

J is TRBJ1-5 and V is TRBV2; weak D call: TRBD1 (5 bases). This CDR3 spans 15 amino acids. The V and J ends lost 2 bases and 10 bases respectively, with 18 bases between them. Germline V lookup: CDR1 SNHLY, CDR2 FYNNEI. The CDR3 region is CASSEMSTGSHPQHF. The CDR3, as DNA: TGTGCCAGCAGTGAAATGTCCACAGGCAGTCATCCCCAGCATTTT.

This clone was recorded once. The chain combines TRBV19 with TRBJ2-2; the D is unclear. The V end was cut by 4 bases, the J end by 3 bases, with 9 bases between. The germline gives CDR1 LNHDA, CDR2 SQIVND (reference sequence). This CDR3 is built from 14 residues. CDR3 DNA sequence: TGTGCCAGTAGTAATACCCCGGACACCGGGGAGCTGTTTTTT. This encodes CASSNTPDTGELFF.

This clone has a handful of counts. The rearrangement uses TRBV19 and TRBJ2-7; D is unclear. The V gene's germline CDR1 is LNHDA and CDR2 SQIVND (reference sequence). The CDR3 spans 15 residues. With 5 bases removed from V and 0 bases from J, the gap between germline ends came to 14 bases. CDR3 DNA sequence: TGTGCCAGTAGTGTAGGAGCCCACCCCTCCTACGAGCAGTACTTC. Translating it yields CASSVGAHPSYEQYF. Full variable domain (missing parts from reference TRBV19 and TRBJ2-7): DGGITQSPKYLFRKEGQNVTLSCEQNLNHDAMYWYRQDPGQGLRLIYYSQIVNDFQKGDIAEGYSVSREKKESFPLTVTSAQKNPTAFYLCASSVGAHPSYEQYFGPGTRLTVT.

The CDR3 protein is CASSSGMSGGYNEQFF. For the CDR3, the DNA is TGTGCCAGTAGTTCGGGTATGAGCGGGGGATACAATGAGCAGTTCTTC. The chain carries TRBV19 and TRBJ2-1; 8 positions match TRBD2. The germline V gene encodes CDR1 LNHDA and CDR2 SQIVND (reference sequence). Trimming cost V 5 bases and J 4 bases; bases outside gene matches: 10. This CDR3 comprises 16 residues.

V is TRBV19 and J is TRBJ1-1, with D possibly TRBD1 on 5 matching bases. This CDR3 is built from 16 residues. V lost 3 bases to trimming and J lost 1 base, with 15 bases between them. CDR1 is LNHDA and CDR2 is SQIVND in the germline V gene (reference sequence). The CDR3 protein is CASSIIQGKPNTEAFF. CDR3 bases: TGTGCCAGTAGTATTATCCAGGGCAAGCCGAACACTGAAGCTTTCTTT.

This chain uses TRBV10-1 with TRBJ1-3, with 8 bases that match TRBD1. The germline gives CDR1 WNHNN, CDR2 SYGVQD (reference sequence). The CDR3 length is 15 residues. V trimming: 6 bases; J trimming: 2 bases; junction bases outside the gene matches: 6. CDR3 coding DNA: TGCGCCAGCAGCGAGGACAGGGAAGCTGGAAACACCATATATTTT. Protein sequence: CASSEDREAGNTIYF.

The chain couples TRBV7-9 to TRBJ1-4; no definite D call. CDR1 is SEHNR, CDR2 FQNEAQ, per germline (reference sequence). Trimming pared 5 bases from V and 1 base from J, leaving 23 bases between. The CDR3 totals 19 residues. CDR3 sequence: CASSLVWRVSVGTNEKLFF. CDR3 sequence (DNA): TGTGCCAGCAGCCTAGTTTGGAGGGTATCGGTGGGAACTAATGAAAAACTGTTTTTT. Using reference TRBV7-9 and TRBJ1-4 for the parts outside the CDR3, the full variable domain is DTGVSQNPRHKITKRGQNVTFRCDPISEHNRLYWYRQTLGQGPEFLTYFQNEAQLEKSRLLSDRFSAERPKGSFSTLEIQRTEQGDSAMYLCASSLVWRVSVGTNEKLFFGSGTQLSVL.

The chain combines TRBV29-1 with TRBJ1-5; D remains ambiguous. The CDR3 has 13 residues. Germline-derived CDR1 and CDR2 are SQVTM and ANQGSEA. The germline V and J ends were trimmed by 4 bases and 5 bases, with 12 bases remaining between them. The CDR3 DNA is TGCAGCGTTGCGGTGGGCGGGGATCAGCCCCAGCATTTT. Protein: CSVAVGGDQPQHF.